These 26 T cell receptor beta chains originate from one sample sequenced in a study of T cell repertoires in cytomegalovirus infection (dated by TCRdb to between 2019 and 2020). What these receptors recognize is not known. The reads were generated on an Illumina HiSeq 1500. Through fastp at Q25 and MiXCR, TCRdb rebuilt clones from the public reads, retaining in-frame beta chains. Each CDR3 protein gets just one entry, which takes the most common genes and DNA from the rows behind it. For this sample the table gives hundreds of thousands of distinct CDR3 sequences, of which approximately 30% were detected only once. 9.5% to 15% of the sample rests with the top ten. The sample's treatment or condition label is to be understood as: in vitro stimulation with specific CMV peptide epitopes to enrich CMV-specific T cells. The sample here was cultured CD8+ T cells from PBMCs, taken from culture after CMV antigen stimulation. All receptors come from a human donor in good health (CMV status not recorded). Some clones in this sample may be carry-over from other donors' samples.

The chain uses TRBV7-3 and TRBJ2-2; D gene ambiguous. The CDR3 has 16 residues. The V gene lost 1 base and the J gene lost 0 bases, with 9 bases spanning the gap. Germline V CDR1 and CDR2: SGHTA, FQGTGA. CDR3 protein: CASSLIVPTNTGELFF. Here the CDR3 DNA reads TGTGCCAGCAGCTTAATAGTGCCCACGAACACCGGGGAGCTGTTTTTT.

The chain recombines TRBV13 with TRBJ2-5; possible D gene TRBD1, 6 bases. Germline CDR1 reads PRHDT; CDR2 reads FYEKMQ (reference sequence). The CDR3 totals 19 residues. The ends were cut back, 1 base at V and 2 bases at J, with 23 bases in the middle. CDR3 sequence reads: CASSLVAGDRLGAQETQYF. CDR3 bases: TGTGCCAGCAGCTTAGTGGCAGGGGACCGCCTTGGGGCGCAAGAGACCCAGTACTTC.

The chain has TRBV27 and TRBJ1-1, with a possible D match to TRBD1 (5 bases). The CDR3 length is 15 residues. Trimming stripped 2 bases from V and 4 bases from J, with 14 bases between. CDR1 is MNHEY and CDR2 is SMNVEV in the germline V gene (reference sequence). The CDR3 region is CASSLGDPGGTEAFF. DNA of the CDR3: TGTGCCAGCAGTTTAGGGGACCCGGGGGGCACTGAAGCTTTCTTT.

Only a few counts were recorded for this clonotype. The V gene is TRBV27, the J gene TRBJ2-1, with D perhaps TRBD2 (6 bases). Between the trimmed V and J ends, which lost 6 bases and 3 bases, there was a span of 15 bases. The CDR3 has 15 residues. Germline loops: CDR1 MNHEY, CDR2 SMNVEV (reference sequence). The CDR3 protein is CASRGVGRNYNEQFF. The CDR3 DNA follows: TGTGCCAGCAGAGGGGTGGGGAGGAACTACAATGAGCAGTTCTTC.

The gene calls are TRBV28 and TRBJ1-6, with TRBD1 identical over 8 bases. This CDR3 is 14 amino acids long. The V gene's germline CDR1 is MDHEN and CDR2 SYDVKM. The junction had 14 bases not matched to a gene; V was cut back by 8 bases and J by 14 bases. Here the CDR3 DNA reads TGTGCCAGCGCCTTGGCAGGACAGGGATCATCCCTCCACTTT. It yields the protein CASALAGQGSSLHF. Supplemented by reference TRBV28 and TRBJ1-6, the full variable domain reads DVKVTQSSRYLVKRTGEKVFLECVQDMDHENMFWYRQDPGLGLRLIYFSYDVKMKEKGDIPEGYSVSREKKERFSLILESASTNQTSMYLCASALAGQGSSLHFGNGTRLTVT.

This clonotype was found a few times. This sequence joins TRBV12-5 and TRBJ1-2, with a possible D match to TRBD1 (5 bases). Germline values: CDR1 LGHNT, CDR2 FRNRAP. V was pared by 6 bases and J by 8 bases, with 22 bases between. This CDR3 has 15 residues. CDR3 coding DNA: TGTGCTAGTGGCTACGACCAGGGAGACAATGGGGGCTACACCTTC. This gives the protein CASGYDQGDNGGYTF.

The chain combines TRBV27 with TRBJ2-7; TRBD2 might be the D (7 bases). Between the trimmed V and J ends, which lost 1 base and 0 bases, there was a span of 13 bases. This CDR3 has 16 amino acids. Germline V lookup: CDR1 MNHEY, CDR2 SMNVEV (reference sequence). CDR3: CASSLLGGASSYEQYV. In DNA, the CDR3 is TGTGCCAGCAGTTTATTAGGGGGGGCCAGCTCCTACGAGCAGTACGTC.

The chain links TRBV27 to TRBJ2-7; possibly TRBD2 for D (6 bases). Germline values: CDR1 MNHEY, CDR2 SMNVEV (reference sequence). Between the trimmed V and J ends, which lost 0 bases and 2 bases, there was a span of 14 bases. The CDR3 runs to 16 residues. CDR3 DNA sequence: TGTGCCAGCAGTTTATCGGCCCCCGGGGGTCCCTACGAGCAGTACGTC. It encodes CASSLSAPGGPYEQYV.

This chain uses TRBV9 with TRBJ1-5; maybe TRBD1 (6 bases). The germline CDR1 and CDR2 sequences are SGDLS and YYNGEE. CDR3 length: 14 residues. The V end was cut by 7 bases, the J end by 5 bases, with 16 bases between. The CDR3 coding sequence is TGTGCCAGCGCTCGAGGGGGGTCAGATCAGCCCCAGCATTTT. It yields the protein CASARGGSDQPQHF.

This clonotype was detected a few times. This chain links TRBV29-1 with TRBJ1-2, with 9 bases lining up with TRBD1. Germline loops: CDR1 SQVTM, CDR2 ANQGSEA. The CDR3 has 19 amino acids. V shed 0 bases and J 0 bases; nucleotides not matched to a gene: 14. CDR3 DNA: TGCAGCGTTGAAGATAGGGGGACAGGGTTTAACCGAGCTAACTATGGCTACACCTTC. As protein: CSVEDRGTGFNRANYGYTF.

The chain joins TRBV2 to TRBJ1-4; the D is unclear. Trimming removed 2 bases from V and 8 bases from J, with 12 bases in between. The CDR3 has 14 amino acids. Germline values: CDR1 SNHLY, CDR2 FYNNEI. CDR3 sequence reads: CASSETGEYEKLFF. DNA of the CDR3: TGTGCCAGCAGTGAAACGGGAGAGTACGAAAAACTGTTTTTT. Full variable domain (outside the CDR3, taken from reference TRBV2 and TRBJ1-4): EPEVTQTPSHQVTQMGQEVILRCVPISNHLYFYWYRQILGQKVEFLVSFYNNEISEKSEIFDDQFSVERPDGSNFTLKIRSTKLEDSAMYFCASSETGEYEKLFFGSGTQLSVL.

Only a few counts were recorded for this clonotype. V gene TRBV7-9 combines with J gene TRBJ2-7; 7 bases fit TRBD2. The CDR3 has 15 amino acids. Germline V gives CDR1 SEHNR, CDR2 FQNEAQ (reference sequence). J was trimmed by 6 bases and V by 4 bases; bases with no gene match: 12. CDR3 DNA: TGTGCCAGCAGCTACGAGGCCGGGGGGAGAGGCGAGCAGTACTTC. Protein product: CASSYEAGGRGEQYF.

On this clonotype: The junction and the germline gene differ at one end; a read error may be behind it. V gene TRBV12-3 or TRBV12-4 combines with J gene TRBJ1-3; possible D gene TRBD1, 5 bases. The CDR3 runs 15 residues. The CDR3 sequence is CATRDPGSSGNAIYF. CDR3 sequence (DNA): TGTGCCACTAGGGATCCAGGGAGCTCTGGAAACGCCATATATTTT.

CDR3 amino acids: CASSSPSRGGVAKNIQYF. The CDR3, as DNA: TGTGCCAGCAGTTCCCCCTCGCGGGGAGGGGTGGCCAAAAACATTCAGTACTTC. V gene TRBV27 combines with J gene TRBJ2-4, with TRBD2 identical over 7 bases. Germline V gene lookup returns CDR1 MNHEY and CDR2 SMNVEV (reference sequence). Germline trimming cut 4 bases from V and 1 base from J; bases unmatched to any gene: 13. CDR3 length equals 18 residues.

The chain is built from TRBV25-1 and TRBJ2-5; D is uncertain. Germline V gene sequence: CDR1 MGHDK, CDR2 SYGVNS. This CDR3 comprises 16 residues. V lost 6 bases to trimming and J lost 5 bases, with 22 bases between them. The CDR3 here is CASSPFRLDPGETQYF. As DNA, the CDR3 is TGTGCCAGCAGCCCCTTTCGGCTCGATCCAGGCGAGACCCAGTACTTC.

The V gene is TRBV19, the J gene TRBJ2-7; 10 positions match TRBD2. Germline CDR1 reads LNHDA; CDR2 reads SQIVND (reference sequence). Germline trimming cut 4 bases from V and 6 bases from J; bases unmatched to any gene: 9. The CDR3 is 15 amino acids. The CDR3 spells CASSTWTSGFSEQYF. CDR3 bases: TGTGCCAGTAGTACTTGGACTAGCGGATTCTCCGAGCAGTACTTC.

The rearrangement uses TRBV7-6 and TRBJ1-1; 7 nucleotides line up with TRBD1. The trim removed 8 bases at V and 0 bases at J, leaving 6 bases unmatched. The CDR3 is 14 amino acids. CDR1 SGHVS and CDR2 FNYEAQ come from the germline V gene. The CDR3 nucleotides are TGTGCCAGCGGGACAGCGAATATGAACACTGAAGCTTTCTTT. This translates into CASGTANMNTEAFF.

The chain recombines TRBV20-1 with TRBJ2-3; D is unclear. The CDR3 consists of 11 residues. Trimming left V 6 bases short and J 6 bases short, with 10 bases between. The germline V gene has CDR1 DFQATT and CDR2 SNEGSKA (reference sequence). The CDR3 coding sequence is TGCAGTGCCTATTTGTCTGATACGCAGTATTTT. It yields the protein CSAYLSDTQYF.

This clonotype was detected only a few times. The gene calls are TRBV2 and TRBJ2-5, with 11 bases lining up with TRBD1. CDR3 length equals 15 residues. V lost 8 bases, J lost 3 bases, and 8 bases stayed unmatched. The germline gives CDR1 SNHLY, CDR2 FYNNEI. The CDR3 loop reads CASLGLGQGEETQYF. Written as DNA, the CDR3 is TGTGCCAGCTTGGGTCTGGGACAGGGGGAAGAGACCCAGTACTTC.

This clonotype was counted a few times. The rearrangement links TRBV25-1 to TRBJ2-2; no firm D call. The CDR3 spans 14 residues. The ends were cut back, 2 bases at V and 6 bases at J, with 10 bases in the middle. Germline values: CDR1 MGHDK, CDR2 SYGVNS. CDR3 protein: CASSERSAAGELFF. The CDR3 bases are TGTGCCAGCAGTGAACGGTCAGCCGCCGGGGAGCTGTTTTTT.

The CDR3 reads CASSLRLAGIVLEGETQYF. The DNA for the CDR3 is TGTGCCAGCAGCTTACGACTAGCGGGGATAGTACTAGAGGGGGAGACCCAGTACTTC. V and J are TRBV7-2 and TRBJ2-5; 11 bases agree with TRBD2. Germline CDR1 reads SGHTA; CDR2 reads FQGNSA. The trim removed 2 bases at V and 5 bases at J, leaving 16 bases unmatched. The CDR3 covers 19 residues.

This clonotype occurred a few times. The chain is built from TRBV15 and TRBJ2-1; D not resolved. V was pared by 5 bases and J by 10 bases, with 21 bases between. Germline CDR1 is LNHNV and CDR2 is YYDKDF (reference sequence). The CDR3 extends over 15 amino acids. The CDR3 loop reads CATSPHALAGREQFF. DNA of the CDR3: TGTGCCACCAGCCCCCATGCTTTGGCCGGAAGGGAGCAGTTCTTC. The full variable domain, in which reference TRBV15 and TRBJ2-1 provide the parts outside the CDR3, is DAMVIQNPRYQVTQFGKPVTLSCSQTLNHNVMYWYQQKSSQAPKLLFHYYDKDFNNEADTPDNFQSRRPNTSFCFLDIRSPGLGDTAMYLCATSPHALAGREQFFGPGTRLTVL.

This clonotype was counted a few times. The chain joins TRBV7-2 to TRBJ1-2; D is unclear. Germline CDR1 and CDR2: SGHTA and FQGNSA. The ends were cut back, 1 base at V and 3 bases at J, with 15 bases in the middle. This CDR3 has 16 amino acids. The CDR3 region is CASSLVSQLKDYGYTF. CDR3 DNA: TGTGCCAGCAGCTTAGTTAGTCAGCTCAAGGACTATGGCTACACCTTC.

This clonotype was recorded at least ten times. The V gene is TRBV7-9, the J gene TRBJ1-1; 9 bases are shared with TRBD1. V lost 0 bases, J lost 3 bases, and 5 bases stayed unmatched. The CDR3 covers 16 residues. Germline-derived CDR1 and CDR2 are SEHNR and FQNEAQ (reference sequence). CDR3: CASSLAYRQGDTEAFF. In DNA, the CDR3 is TGTGCCAGCAGCTTAGCCTATCGACAGGGGGACACTGAAGCTTTCTTT.

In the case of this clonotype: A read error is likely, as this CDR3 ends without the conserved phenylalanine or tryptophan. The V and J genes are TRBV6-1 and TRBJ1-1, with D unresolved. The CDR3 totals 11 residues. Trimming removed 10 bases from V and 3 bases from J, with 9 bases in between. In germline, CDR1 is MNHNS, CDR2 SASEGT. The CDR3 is CAIFRDTEAFL. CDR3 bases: TGTGCCATTTTCCGGGACACTGAAGCTTTCTTA.

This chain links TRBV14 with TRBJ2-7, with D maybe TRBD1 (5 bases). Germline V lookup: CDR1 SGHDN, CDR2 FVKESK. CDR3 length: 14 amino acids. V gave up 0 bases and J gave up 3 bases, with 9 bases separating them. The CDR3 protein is CASSQDREIYEQYF. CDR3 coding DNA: TGTGCCAGCAGCCAAGACAGGGAAATCTACGAGCAGTACTTC.